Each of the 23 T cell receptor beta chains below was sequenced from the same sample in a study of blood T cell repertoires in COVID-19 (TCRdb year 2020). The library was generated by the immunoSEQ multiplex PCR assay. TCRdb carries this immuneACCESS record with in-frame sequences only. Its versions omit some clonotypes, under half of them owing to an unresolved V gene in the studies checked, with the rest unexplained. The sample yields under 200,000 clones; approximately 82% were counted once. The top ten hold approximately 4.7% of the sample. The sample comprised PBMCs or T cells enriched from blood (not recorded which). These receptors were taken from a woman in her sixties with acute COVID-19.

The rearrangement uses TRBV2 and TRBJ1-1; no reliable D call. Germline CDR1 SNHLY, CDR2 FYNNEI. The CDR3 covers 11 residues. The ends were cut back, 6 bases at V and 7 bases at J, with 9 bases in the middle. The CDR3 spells CASSLTHEAFF. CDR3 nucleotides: TGTGCCAGCAGCCTGACTCATGAAGCTTTCTTT. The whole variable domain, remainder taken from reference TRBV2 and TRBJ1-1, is EPEVTQTPSHQVTQMGQEVILRCVPISNHLYFYWYRQILGQKVEFLVSFYNNEISEKSEIFDDQFSVERPDGSNFTLKIRSTKLEDSAMYFCASSLTHEAFFGQGTRLTVV.

The CDR3 reads CASSSDRGTEAFF. The CDR3 region has the DNA TGTGCCAGTAGTAGTGACAGGGGAACTGAAGCTTTCTTT. This chain links TRBV19 with TRBJ1-1, with TRBD1 matching 8 bases. The CDR3 runs to 13 residues. Trimming took 4 bases from V and 5 from J; bases not matched to a gene: 3. The germline V gene has CDR1 LNHDA and CDR2 SQIVND (reference sequence).

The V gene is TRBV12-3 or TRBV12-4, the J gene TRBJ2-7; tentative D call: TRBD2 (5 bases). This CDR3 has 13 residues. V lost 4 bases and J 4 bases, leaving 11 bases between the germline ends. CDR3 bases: TGTGCCAGCAGTTGGACTCAACCATACGAGCAGTACTTC. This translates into CASSWTQPYEQYF.

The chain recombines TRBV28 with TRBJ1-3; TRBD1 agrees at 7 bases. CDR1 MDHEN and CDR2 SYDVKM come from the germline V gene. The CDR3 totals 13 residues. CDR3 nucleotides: TGTGTGGCAGGGGGACAAAATGGAAACACCATATATTTT. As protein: CVAGGQNGNTIYF.

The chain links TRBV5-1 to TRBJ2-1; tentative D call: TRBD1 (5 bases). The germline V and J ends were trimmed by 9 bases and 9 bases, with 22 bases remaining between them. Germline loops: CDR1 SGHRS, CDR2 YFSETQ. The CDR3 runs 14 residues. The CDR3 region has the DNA TGCGCCACCCGCCCCGGAGAAGGGGTCGGTGAGCAGTTCTTC. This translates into CATRPGEGVGEQFF. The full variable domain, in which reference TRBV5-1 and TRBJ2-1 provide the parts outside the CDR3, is KAGVTQTPRYLIKTRGQQVTLSCSPISGHRSVSWYQQTPGQGLQFLFEYFSETQRNKGNFPGRFSGRQFSNSRSEMNVSTLELGDSALYLCATRPGEGVGEQFFGPGTRLTVL.

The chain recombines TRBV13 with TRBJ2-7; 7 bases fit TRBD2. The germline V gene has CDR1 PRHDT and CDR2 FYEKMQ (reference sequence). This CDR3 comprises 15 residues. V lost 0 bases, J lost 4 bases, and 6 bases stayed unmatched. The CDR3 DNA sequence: TGTGCCAGCAGCTTAGGACGACTAGCCGATTACGAGCAGTACTTC. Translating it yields CASSLGRLADYEQYF.

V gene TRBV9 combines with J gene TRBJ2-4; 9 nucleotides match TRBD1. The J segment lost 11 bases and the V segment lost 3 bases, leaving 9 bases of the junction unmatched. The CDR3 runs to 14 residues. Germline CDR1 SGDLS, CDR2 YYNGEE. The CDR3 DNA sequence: TGTGCCAGCAGCGCGGCCGACAGGGGGGCTCTTCAGTACTTC. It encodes CASSAADRGALQYF.

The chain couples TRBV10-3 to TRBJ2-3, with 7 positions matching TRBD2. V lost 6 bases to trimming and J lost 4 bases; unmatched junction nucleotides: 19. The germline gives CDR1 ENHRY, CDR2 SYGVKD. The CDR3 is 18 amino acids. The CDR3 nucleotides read TGTGCCATCAGGCCGGAGTCTAGCGGAACAAGAGGCGCAGATACGCAGTATTTT. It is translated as CAIRPESSGTRGADTQYF.

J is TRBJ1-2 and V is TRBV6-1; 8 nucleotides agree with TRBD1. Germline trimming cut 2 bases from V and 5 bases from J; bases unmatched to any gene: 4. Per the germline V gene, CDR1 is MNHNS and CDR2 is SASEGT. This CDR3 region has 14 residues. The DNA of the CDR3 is TGTGCCAGCAGTGAACAGGGGGCGGATTATGGCTACACCTTC. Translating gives CASSEQGADYGYTF.

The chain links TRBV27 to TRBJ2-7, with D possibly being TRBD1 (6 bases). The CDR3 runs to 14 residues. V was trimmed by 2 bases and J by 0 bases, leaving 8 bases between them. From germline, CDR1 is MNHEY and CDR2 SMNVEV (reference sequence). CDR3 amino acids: CASSLTGSSYEQYF. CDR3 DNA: TGTGCCAGCAGTTTAACAGGGAGCTCCTACGAGCAGTACTTC.

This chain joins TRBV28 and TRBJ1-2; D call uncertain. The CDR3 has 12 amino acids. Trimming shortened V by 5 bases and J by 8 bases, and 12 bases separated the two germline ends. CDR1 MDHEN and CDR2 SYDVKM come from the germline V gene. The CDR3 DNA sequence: TGTGCCAGCAGTCCCGGCGTGCGGGGCTACACCTTC. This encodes CASSPGVRGYTF.

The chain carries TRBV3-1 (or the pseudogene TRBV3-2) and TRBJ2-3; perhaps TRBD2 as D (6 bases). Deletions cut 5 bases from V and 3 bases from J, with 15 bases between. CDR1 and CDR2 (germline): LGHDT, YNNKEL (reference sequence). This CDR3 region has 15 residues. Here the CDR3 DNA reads TGTGCCAGCAGCGGAGGGGTTTTAGGGACAGATACGCAGTATTTT. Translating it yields CASSGGVLGTDTQYF.

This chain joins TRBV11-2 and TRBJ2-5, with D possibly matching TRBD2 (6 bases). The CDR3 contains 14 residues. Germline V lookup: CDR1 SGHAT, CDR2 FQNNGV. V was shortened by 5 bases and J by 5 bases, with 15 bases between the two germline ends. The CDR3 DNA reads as TGTGCCAGCAGCCGCGGGGCCACGGGGGAGACCCAGTACTTC. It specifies CASSRGATGETQYF. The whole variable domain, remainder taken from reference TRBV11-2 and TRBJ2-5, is EAGVAQSPRYKIIEKRQSVAFWCNPISGHATLYWYQQILGQGPKLLIQFQNNGVVDDSQLPKDRFSAERLKGVDSTLKIQPAKLEDSAVYLCASSRGATGETQYFGPGTRLLVL.

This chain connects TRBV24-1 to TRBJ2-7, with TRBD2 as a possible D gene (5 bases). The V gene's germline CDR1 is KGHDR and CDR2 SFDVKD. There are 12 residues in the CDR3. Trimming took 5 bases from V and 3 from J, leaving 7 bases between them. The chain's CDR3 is CATSGSDYEQYF. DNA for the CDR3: TGTGCCACCAGTGGTAGCGACTACGAGCAGTACTTC.

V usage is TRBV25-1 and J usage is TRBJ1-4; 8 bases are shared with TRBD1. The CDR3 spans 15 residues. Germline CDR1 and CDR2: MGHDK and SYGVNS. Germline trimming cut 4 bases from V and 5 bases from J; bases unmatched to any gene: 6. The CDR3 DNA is TGTGCCAGCAGTGCCCAGGGGGCCCTAAATGAAAAACTGTTTTTT. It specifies CASSAQGALNEKLFF.

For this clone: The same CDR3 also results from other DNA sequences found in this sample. The CDR3 sequence: CAISGQGNSPLHF. The CDR3 nucleotides read TGTGCCATCAGTGGGCAGGGTAATTCACCCCTCCACTTT. The chain carries TRBV10-3 and TRBJ1-6, with D possibly being TRBD1 (5 bases). The germline V gene has CDR1 ENHRY and CDR2 SYGVKD. CDR3 size: 13 residues. Trimming left V 4 bases short and J 6 bases short, with 7 bases between.

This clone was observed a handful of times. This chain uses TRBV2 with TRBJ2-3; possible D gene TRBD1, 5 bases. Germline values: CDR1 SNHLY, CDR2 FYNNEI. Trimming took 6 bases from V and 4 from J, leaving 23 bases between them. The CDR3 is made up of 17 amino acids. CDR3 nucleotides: TGTGCCAGCAGAATTACACGATCGTGGCAGGGTCCAGATACGCAGTATTTT. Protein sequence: CASRITRSWQGPDTQYF.

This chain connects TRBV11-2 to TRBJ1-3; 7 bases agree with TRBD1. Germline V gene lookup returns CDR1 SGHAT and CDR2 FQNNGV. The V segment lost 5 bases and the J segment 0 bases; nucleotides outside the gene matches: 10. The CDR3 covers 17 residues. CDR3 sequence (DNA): TGTGCCAGCAGCCACAAGGGGACAGAATACTCTGGAAACACCATATATTTT. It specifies CASSHKGTEYSGNTIYF.

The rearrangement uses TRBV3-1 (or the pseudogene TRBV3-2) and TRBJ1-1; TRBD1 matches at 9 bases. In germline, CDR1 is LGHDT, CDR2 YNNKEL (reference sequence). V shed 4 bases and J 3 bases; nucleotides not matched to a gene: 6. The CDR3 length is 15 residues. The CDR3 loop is CASSPGDRDYTEAFF. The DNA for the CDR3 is TGTGCCAGCAGCCCTGGGGACAGGGACTACACTGAAGCTTTCTTT.

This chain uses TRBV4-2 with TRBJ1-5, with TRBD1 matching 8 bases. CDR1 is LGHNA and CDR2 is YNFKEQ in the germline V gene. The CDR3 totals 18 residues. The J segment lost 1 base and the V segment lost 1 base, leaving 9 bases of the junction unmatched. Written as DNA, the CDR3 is TGTGCCAGCAGCCAAGTTAGACAGGGGTTTACGAGCAATCAGCCCCAGCATTTT. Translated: CASSQVRQGFTSNQPQHF.

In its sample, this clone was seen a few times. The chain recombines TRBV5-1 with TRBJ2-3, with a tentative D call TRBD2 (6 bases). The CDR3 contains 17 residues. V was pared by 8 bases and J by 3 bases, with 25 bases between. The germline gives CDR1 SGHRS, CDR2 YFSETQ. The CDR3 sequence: CASGPSVDLFGTDTQYF. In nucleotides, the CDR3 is TGCGCCAGTGGGCCTAGCGTAGATTTATTCGGAACAGATACGCAGTATTTT. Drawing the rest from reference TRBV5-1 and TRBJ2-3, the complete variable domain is KAGVTQTPRYLIKTRGQQVTLSCSPISGHRSVSWYQQTPGQGLQFLFEYFSETQRNKGNFPGRFSGRQFSNSRSEMNVSTLELGDSALYLCASGPSVDLFGTDTQYFGPGTRLTVL.

DNA for the CDR3: TGCGCCAGCAGCCTCAGGAACACCGGGGAGCTGTTTTTT. It is translated as CASSLRNTGELFF. The V and J genes are TRBV4-3 and TRBJ2-2, with D unclear. The CDR3 has 13 amino acids. CDR1 is LGHNA and CDR2 is YSLEER in the germline V gene. The V end was cut by 4 bases, the J end by 1 base, with 4 bases between.

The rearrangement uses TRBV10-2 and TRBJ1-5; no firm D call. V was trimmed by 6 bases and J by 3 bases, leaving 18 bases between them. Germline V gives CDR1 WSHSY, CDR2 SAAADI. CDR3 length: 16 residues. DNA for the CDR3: TGCGCCAGCAGAATAGTCAGGTGGGGAGACAATCAGCCCCAGCATTTT. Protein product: CASRIVRWGDNQPQHF.